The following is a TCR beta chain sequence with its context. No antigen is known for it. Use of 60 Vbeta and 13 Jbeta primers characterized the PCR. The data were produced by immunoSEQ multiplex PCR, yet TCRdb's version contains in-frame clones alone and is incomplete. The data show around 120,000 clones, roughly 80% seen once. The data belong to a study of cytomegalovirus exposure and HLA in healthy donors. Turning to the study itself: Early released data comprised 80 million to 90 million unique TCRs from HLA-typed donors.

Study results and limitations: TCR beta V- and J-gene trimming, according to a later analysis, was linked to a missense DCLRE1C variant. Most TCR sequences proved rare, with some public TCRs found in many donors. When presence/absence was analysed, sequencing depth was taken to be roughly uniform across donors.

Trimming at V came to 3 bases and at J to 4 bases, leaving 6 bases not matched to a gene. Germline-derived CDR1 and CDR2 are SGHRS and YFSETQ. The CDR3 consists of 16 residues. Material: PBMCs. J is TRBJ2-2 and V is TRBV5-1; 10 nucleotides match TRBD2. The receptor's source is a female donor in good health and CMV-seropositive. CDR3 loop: CASSSIAGGGTGELFF. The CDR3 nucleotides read TGCGCCAGCAGCTCAATAGCGGGAGGTGGCACCGGGGAGCTGTTTTTT.